This T cell receptor (beta chain) appears in the sequencing data of a study of PD-1 blockade in classical Hodgkin lymphoma. The table came from immunoSEQ multiplex PCR; TCRdb's copy has only in-frame clones and leaves some out. This table has 25,000 to 35,000 clones, approximately 70% appearing once. The time point is: cycle 4 day 1 (C4D1), after around six weeks of nivolumab. Each and every patient relapsed after autologous stem cell transplantation, and patients got differing brentuximab vedotin exposure. Germline V gives CDR1 MDHEN, CDR2 SYDVKM. Trimming left V 7 bases short and J 4 bases short, with 12 bases between. CDR3 length: 13 residues.

The chain couples TRBV28 to TRBJ2-3; possible D gene TRBD2, 5 bases. The TCR sequence derives from a human donor with classical Hodgkin lymphoma. The material was peripheral blood mononuclear cells (PBMCs), obtained before the fourth cycle of nivolumab. The CDR3 is CASTSAGADTQYF. As DNA, the CDR3 is TGTGCCAGCACCTCGGCCGGGGCAGATACGCAGTATTTT.